These T cell receptor beta chains were read from a single sample in a study of T cell repertoires in cytomegalovirus infection. One entry per CDR3 protein results from TCRdb running MiXCR on the reads. The sample contains fewer than 550,000 distinct CDR3 sequences, around 11% of which appear only once. The sample was PBMCs. All receptors come from a human donor in good health (CMV status not recorded). Some clones in this sample may be carry-over from other donors' samples. Both conserved end residues are part of each CDR3. The D gene is left open where the match is weak. Not all rows give a size; the values are once, few, many and, for expanded clones, a class.

clone_size j_call v_call d_call cdr3_aa cdr3_nt
many TRBJ2-5 TRBV7-3 . CASSLNGHEETQYF TGTGCCAGCAGCTTAAACGGGCATGAAGAGACCCAGTACTTC
few TRBJ1-5 TRBV19 . CASSLAPAKSNQPQHF TGTGCCAGTAGTCTCGCCCCTGCCAAAAGCAATCAGCCCCAGCATTTT
many TRBJ2-7 TRBV7-6 TRBD1 CASSLGDPRTGAYEQYF TGTGCCAGCAGCTTAGGGGACCCCCGGACAGGCGCCTACGAGCAGTACTTC
. TRBJ2-4 TRBV7-2 . CASSPTKAKNIQYF TGTGCCAGCAGCCCTACAAAAGCCAAAAACATTCAGTACTTC
many TRBJ1-3 TRBV10-2 . CASSEVLLSSGNTIYF TGCGCCAGCAGTGAGGTACTTCTGAGCTCTGGAAACACCATATATTTT
many TRBJ1-6 TRBV7-9 . CASTRDTYNSPLHF TGTGCCAGCACCAGGGACACCTATAATTCACCCCTCCACTTT
many TRBJ2-5 TRBV4-1 . CASSKTLGETQYF TGCGCCAGCAGCAAAACCCTTGGGGAGACCCAGTACTTC
once TRBJ2-7 TRBV18 TRBD2 CASSPASGDYEQYF TGTGCCAGCTCACCGGCTAGCGGAGACTACGAGCAGTACTTC
. TRBJ1-3 TRBV30 . CAWRLPGNTIYF TGTGCCTGGAGATTACCTGGAAACACCATATATTTT
few TRBJ2-5 TRBV2 . CAGLLRVSETQYF TGTGCCGGACTACTGAGGGTATCGGAGACCCAGTACTTC
. TRBJ2-1 TRBV9 TRBD2 CASSVGGLVHNEQFF TGTGCCAGCAGCGTAGGTGGACTAGTACACAATGAGCAGTTCTTC
many TRBJ2-1 TRBV28 . CASNPSRAYNEQFF TGTGCCAGCAACCCAAGCAGGGCGTACAATGAGCAGTTCTTC
few TRBJ1-2 TRBV6-1 . CASSEITDYGYTF TGTGCCAGCAGTGAAATAACGGATTATGGCTACACCTTC
many TRBJ2-7 TRBV28 . CASSRLPGTAGTGQYF TGTGCCAGCAGTCGTCTCCCCGGGACCGCGGGAACAGGGCAGTACTTC
many TRBJ2-7 TRBV7-6 TRBD2 CASSSPTSGTYEQYF TGTGCCAGCAGCTCCCCGACTAGCGGCACCTACGAGCAGTACTTC
few TRBJ2-1 TRBV5-4 TRBD2 CASSLEGLAGGLGNEQFF TGTGCCAGCAGCTTGGAAGGGCTAGCGGGAGGTCTAGGCAATGAGCAGTTCTTC
many TRBJ2-3 TRBV6-1 TRBD2 CASITGGLADTQYF TGTGCCAGCATCACGGGAGGGCTCGCAGATACGCAGTATTTT
many TRBJ2-1 TRBV28 TRBD2 CASSFQGKGLAGELGEQFF TGTGCCAGCAGTTTCCAGGGGAAGGGACTAGCGGGAGAGTTGGGTGAGCAGTTCTTC
. TRBJ1-1 TRBV5-1 . CASSLARPDTEAFF TGCGCCAGCAGCTTGGCCCGTCCGGACACTGAAGCTTTCTTT
many TRBJ1-6 TRBV27 TRBD1 CASSFGDSLRSPLHF TGTGCCAGCAGTTTTGGGGACAGCCTCAGGTCACCCCTCCACTTT
many TRBJ2-7 TRBV12-3/TRBV12-4 TRBD1 CASSLRDRGPEQYF TGTGCCAGCAGTCTCCGGGACAGGGGGCCCGAGCAGTACTTC
. TRBJ2-1 TRBV3-1 . CASSQGQGPSHSYNEQFF TGTGCCAGCAGCCAGGGGCAGGGACCCTCGCATTCCTACAATGAGCAGTTCTTC
few TRBJ2-1 TRBV20-1 TRBD2 CSAGLTGGGYNEQFF TGCAGTGCTGGCCTGACGGGGGGGGGGTACAATGAGCAGTTCTTC